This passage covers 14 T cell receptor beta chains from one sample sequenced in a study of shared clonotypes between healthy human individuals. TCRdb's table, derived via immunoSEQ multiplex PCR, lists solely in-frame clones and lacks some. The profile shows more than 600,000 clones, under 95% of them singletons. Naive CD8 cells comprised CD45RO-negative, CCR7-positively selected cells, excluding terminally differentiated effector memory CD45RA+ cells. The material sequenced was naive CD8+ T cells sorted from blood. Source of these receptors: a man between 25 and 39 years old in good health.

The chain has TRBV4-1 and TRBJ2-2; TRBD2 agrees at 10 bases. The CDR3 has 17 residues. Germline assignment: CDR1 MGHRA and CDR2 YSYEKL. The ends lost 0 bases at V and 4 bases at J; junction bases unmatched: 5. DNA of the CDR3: TGCGCCAGCAGCCAAGAGTCTAGCGGGAGTCTCACCGGGGAGCTGTTTTTT. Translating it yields CASSQESSGSLTGELFF.

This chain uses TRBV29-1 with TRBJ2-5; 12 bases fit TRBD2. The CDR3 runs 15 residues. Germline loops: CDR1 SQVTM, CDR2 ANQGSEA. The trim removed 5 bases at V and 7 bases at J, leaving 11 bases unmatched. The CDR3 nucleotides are TGCAGCGTTCTCAGCACCTTACTAGCGGGAGGGACCCAGTACTTC. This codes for CSVLSTLLAGGTQYF.

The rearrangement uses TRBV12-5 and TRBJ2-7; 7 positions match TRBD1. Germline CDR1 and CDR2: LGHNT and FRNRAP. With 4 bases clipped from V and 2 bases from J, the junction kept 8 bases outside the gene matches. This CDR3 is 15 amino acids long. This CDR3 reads CASGSPPGQTYEQYF. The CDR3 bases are TGTGCTAGTGGTTCGCCACCGGGACAGACCTACGAGCAGTACTTC.

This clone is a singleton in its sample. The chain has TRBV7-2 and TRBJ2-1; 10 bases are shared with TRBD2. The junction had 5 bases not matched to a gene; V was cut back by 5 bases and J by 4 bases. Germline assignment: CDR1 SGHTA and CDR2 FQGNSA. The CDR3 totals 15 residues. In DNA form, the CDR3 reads TGTGCCAGCAGCCCCGGGACTAGCGTTTACAATGAGCAGTTCTTC. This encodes CASSPGTSVYNEQFF.

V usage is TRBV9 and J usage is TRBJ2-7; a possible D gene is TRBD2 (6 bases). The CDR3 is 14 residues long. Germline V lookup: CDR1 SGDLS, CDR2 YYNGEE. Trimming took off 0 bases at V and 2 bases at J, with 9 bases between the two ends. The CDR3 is CASSVGGTPYEQYF. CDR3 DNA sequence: TGTGCCAGCAGCGTAGGCGGGACCCCCTACGAGCAGTACTTC.

The CDR3 DNA reads as TGTGCCAGCAGCTCCGGGGCCTCGGACCAGCAAGAGACCCAGTACTTC. Translated: CASSSGASDQQETQYF. The rearrangement links TRBV7-9 to TRBJ2-5; D is perhaps TRBD1 or TRBD2 (5 bases each). Germline assignment: CDR1 SEHNR and CDR2 FQNEAQ (reference sequence). The CDR3 runs to 16 residues. Trimming took off 4 bases at V and 2 bases at J, with 17 bases between the two ends.

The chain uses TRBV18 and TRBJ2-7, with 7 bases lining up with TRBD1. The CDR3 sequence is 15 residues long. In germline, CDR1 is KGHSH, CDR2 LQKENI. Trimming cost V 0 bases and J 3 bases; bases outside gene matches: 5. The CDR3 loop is CASSPPTGTIYEQYF. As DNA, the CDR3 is TGTGCCAGCTCACCACCGACAGGGACGATCTACGAGCAGTACTTC.

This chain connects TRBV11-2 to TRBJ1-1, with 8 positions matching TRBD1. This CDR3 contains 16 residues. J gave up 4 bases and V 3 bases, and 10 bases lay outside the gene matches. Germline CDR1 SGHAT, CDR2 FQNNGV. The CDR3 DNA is TGTGCCAGCAGCTTCTCAAGGGTTACAGGGGGCACTGAAGCTTTCTTT. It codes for CASSFSRVTGGTEAFF.

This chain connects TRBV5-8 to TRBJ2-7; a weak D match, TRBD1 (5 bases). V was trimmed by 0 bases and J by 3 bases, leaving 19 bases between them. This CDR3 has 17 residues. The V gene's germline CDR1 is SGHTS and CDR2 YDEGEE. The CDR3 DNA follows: TGTGCCAGCAGCTTGGGTGTTGACCAGGGCTTTTTCTACGAGCAGTACTTC. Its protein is CASSLGVDQGFFYEQYF. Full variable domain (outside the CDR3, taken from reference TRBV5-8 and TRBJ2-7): EAGVTQSPTHLIKTRGQQATLRCSPISGHTSVYWYQQALGLGLQFLLWYDEGEERNRGNFPPRFSGRQFPNYSSELNVNALELEDSALYLCASSLGVDQGFFYEQYFGPGTRLTVT.

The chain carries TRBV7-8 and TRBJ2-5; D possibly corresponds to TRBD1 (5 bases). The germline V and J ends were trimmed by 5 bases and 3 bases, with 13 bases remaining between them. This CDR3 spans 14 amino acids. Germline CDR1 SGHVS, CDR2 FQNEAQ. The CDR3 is CASSPGHEEETQYF. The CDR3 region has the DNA TGTGCCAGCAGCCCAGGGCACGAAGAAGAGACCCAGTACTTC.

The CDR3 DNA reads as TGTGCCAGCAGCCAATATGAGGGAGTTGAGCAGTTCTTC. Translating gives CASSQYEGVEQFF. The rearrangement uses TRBV4-2 and TRBJ2-1; maybe TRBD2 (5 bases). Germline-derived CDR1 and CDR2 are LGHNA and YNFKEQ. V was trimmed by 2 bases and J by 9 bases, leaving 11 bases between them. The CDR3 runs 13 residues.

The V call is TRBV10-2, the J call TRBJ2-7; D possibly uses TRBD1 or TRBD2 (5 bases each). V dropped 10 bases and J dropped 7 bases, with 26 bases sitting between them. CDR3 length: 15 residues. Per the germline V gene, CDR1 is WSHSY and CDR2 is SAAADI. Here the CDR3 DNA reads TGCGCCACATCGGCAATCCAAGGGACGGTGAAGGAGCAGTACTTC. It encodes CATSAIQGTVKEQYF.

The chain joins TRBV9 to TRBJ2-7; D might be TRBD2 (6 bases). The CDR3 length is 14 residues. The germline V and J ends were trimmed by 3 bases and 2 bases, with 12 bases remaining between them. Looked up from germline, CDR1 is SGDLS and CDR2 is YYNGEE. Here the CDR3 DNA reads TGTGCCAGCAGCGGCGGGACTTCAACCTACGAGCAGTACTTC. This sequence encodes CASSGGTSTYEQYF.

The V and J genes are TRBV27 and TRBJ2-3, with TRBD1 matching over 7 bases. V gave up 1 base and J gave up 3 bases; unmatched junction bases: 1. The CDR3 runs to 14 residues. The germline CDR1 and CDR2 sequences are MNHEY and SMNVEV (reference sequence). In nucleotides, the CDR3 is TGTGCCAGCAGTTTATGGACAGGTACAGATACGCAGTATTTT. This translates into CASSLWTGTDTQYF.